This T cell receptor (beta chain) was sequenced during a study of response to subunit inactivated influenza vaccine. TCRdb ran MiXCR on the RT-PCR reads and lists one entry per CDR3 protein. The sample holds just under 250,000 distinct CDR3 sequences, 10% to 15% seen once. J gave up 0 bases and V 4 bases, and 9 bases lay outside the gene matches. Germline CDR1 and CDR2: MNHEY and SVGAGI. The CDR3 totals 17 residues. This clonotype was seen a handful of times. The TCR comes from a man aged 45-60 years who received an inactivated influenza vaccine. The chain uses TRBV6-5 and TRBJ2-1, with 7 nucleotides matching TRBD2. The sequenced sample was non-naive T cells sorted from PBMCs, obtained around 14 days before vaccination. This chain's CDR3 is CASSFSSGPSSYNEQFF. The CDR3 DNA reads as TGTGCCAGCAGTTTTAGTAGCGGGCCGAGCTCCTACAATGAGCAGTTCTTC.